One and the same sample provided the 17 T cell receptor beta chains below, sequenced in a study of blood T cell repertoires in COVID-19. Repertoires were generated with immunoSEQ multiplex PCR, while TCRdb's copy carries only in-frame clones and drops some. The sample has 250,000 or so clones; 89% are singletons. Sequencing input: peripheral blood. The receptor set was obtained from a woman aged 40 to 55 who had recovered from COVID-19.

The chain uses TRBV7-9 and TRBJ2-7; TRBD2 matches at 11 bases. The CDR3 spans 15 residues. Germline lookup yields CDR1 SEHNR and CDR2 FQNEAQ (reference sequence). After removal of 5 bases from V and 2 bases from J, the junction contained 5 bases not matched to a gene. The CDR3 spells CASSPRLAGTYEQYF. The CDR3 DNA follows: TGTGCCAGCAGCCCGAGACTAGCGGGGACCTACGAGCAGTACTTC.

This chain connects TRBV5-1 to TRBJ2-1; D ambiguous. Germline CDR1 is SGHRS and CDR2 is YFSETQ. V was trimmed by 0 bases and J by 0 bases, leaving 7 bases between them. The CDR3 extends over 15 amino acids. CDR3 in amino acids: CASSLDTRSYNEQFF. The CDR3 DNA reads TGCGCCAGCAGCTTGGATACTCGCTCCTACAATGAGCAGTTCTTC.

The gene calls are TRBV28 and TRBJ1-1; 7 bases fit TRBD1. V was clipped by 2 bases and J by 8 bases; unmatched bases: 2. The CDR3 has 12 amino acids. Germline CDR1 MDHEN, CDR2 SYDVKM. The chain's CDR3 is CASSLRDREAFF. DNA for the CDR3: TGTGCCAGCAGTTTAAGGGACAGAGAAGCTTTCTTT.

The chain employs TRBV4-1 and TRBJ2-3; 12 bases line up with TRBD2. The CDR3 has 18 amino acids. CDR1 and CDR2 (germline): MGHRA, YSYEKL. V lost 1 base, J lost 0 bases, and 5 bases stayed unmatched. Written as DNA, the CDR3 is TGCGCCAGCAGCCAAGCGGCAACTAGCGGGAGGAGCACAGATACGCAGTATTTT. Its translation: CASSQAATSGRSTDTQYF.

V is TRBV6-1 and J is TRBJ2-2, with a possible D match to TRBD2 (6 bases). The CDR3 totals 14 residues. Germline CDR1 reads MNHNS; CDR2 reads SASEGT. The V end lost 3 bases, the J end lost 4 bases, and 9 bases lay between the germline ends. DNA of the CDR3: TGTGCCAGCAGTGATCCGGGGGTCACCGGGGAGCTGTTTTTT. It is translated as CASSDPGVTGELFF.

The CDR3 loop reads CASSSGAGGPYNEQFF. The CDR3 DNA reads as TGCGCCAGCAGCTCCGGGGCGGGGGGCCCTTACAATGAGCAGTTCTTC. The chain recombines TRBV5-1 with TRBJ2-1, with TRBD2 identical over 8 bases. The CDR3 is 16 residues long. The ends lost 3 bases at V and 4 bases at J; junction bases unmatched: 9. Germline V CDR1 and CDR2: SGHRS, YFSETQ.

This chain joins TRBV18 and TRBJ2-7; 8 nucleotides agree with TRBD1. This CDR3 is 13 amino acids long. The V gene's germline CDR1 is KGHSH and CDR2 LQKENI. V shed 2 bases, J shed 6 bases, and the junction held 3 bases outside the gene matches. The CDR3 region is CASSPTDRGEQYF. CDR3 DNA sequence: TGTGCCAGCTCACCAACCGACAGGGGCGAGCAGTACTTC.

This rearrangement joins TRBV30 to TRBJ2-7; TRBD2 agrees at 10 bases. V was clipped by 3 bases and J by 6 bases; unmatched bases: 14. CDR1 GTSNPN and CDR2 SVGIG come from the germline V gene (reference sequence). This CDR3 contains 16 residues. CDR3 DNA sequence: TGTGCCTGGAGAGGGGCTAGCGGGAGATCAACCTGCGAGCAGTACTTC. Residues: CAWRGASGRSTCEQYF.

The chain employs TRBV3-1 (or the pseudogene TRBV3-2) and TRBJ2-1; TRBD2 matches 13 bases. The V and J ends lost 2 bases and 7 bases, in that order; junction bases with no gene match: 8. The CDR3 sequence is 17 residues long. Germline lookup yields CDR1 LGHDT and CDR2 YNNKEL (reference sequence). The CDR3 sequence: CASSQNELAGGLNEQFF. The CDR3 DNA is TGTGCCAGCAGCCAAAACGAACTAGCGGGAGGGTTAAATGAGCAGTTCTTC.

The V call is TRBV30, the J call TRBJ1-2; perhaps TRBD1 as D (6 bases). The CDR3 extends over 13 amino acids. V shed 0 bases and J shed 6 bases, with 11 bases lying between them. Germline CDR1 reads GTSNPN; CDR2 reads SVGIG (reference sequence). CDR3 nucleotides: TGTGCCTGGAGTGTACAGGGAGTTAATGGCTACACCTTC. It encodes CAWSVQGVNGYTF.

This CDR3 is CASSLQGAGTDTQYF. CDR3 DNA sequence: TGCGCCAGCAGCTTGCAGGGTGCGGGCACAGATACGCAGTATTTT. This chain uses TRBV5-1 with TRBJ2-3; maybe TRBD1 (5 bases). Germline loops: CDR1 SGHRS, CDR2 YFSETQ. The CDR3 loop spans 15 amino acids. Trimming left V 1 base short and J 1 base short, with 10 bases between.

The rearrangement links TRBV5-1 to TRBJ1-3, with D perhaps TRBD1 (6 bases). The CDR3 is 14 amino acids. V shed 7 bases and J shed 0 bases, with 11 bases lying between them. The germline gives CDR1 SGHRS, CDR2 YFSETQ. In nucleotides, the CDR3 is TGCGCCAGCCGACAGGCCACCTCTGGAAACACCATATATTTT. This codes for CASRQATSGNTIYF.

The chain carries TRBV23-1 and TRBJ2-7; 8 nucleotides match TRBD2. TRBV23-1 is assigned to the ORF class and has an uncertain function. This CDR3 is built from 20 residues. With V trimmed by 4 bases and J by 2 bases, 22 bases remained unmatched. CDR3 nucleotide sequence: TGCGCCAGCAGTCGCCAATACCCCAGAGCAATAAGCGGGAGAGCCTACGAGCAGTACTTC. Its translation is CASSRQYPRAISGRAYEQYF.

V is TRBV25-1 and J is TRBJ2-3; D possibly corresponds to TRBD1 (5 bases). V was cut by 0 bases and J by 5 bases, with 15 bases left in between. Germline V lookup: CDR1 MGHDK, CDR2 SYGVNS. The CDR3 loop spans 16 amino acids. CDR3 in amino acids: CASSEYLQGRGDTQYF. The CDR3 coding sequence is TGTGCCAGCAGTGAATATCTGCAGGGCCGAGGAGATACGCAGTATTTT.

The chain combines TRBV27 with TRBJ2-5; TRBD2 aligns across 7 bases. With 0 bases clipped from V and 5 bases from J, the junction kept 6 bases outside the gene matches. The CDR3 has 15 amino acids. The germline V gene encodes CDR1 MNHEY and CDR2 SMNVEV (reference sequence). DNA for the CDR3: TGTGCCAGCAGTTTATCGTTGCGGGAGCGGGAGACCCAGTACTTC. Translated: CASSLSLRERETQYF.

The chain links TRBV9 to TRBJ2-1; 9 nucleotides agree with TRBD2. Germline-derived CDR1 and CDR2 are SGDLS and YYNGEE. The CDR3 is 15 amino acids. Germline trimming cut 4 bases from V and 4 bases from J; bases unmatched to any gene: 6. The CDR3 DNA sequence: TGTGCCAGCAGCTATAGCGGGAGAGAGTACAATGAGCAGTTCTTC. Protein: CASSYSGREYNEQFF. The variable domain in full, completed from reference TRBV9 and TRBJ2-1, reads DSGVTQTPKHLITATGQRVTLRCSPRSGDLSVYWYQQSLDQGLQFLIQYYNGEERAKGNILERFSAQQFPDLHSELNLSSLELGDSALYFCASSYSGREYNEQFFGPGTRLTVL.

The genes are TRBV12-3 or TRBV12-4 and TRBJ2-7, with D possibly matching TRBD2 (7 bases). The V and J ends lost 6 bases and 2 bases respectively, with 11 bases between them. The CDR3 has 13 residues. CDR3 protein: CASSFGGPYEQYF. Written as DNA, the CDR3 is TGTGCCAGCAGCTTCGGGGGGCCCTACGAGCAGTACTTC.